This TCR beta chain is from a study of spatial heterogeneity in lung cancer (dated by TCRdb to about 2019). Regarding the study in general: Beta-chain transcripts were consistently detected in greater numbers than alpha-chain transcripts, which likely reflects a higher abundance of beta-chain transcripts. In the raw uncorrected reads, each unique combination of TCR and UMI appeared on average more than ten times. TCR alpha and beta repertoires were quantitatively compared across multiple tumor regions, matched nontumor lung and blood in non-small cell lung cancer. The study linked features of the TCR repertoire to counts of nonsynonymous mutations, which were determined by whole-exome sequencing of tumor tissue. At surgery, around 200 tumor regions, approximately 64 matched nontumor lung samples and 45 to 60 PBMC samples were TCR-sequenced for both alpha and beta chains. Beyond this particular receptor, the publication reports: Ubiquitous expanded tumor TCRs were detected in blood more often at tumor resection than at routine follow-up. Additional single-cell paired TCR alpha and beta sequencing was considered necessary to confirm, at a functional level, the hypothesis that regional TCRs recognize regional mutations.

The time point tag for this specimen amounts to: sample taken at primary tumor resection. Donors were 65 to 85 patients with early-stage, untreated non-small cell lung cancer from the lung TRACERx cohort. For TCR sequencing, whole RNA was extracted from tumor and nontumor lung tissue, or from cryopreserved PBMC samples, and no cell sorting was done. A patient was chosen for TCR sequencing only when enough RNA was available from at least two tumor regions. V is trimmed back by 2 bases and J by 5 bases, and the junction contains 6 bases that no gene match accounts for. Including cysteine and phenylalanine, the CDR3 has 15 amino acids. The DNA shown is the 45-base CDR3, in frame from base 1. CDR1 KGHDR and CDR2 SFDVKD were looked up in the germline V gene. The library relied on 5' RACE. TCRdb names NextSeq 500 as the instrument used. The TCR library protocol attached a unique molecular identifier to each TCR cDNA molecule to allow correction of PCR and sequencing errors. The source study handled its data this way. TCR identification, UMI-based error correction and CDR3 extraction were all carried out with Decombinator tools. TCRs above a frequency of 2 per 1,000, corresponding to the top 1% of the tumor frequency distribution, were defined as expanded. Renyi diversity was calculated using the R vegan package after each repertoire was subsampled 100 times to 5,000 TCRs. CDR3 similarity networks were built from amino acid triplet string-kernel similarity, connecting CDR3s with pairwise similarity above 0.82. TCRdb reanalyzed the raw reads on its own, using fastp at Q25 for trimming and MiXCR for clone calling, and kept in-frame beta chains. For every CDR3 protein sequence, its rows merge into one entry that carries the most common genes and DNA. The V and J calls follow TCRdb's processing rather than the paper's. This sample comprises tens of thousands of distinct CDR3 sequences, over 3% of them detected only once. The ten largest make up under 30% of the sample.

This clonotype was seen at least ten times. It lacks a known antigen. Within one base of it there is no much larger clone, and no base qualities were kept. The rearrangement joined TRBV24-1 to TRBJ2-7; 9 central bases correspond to TRBD1. The sequence came from a female donor with early-stage non-small cell lung cancer. Here the sequenced sample was PBMCs, taken at surgery. The CDR3 corresponds to CATSDSGTGWDEQYF. The nucleotides read TGTGCCACCAGTGATTCCGGGACAGGGTGGGACGAGCAGTACTTC.